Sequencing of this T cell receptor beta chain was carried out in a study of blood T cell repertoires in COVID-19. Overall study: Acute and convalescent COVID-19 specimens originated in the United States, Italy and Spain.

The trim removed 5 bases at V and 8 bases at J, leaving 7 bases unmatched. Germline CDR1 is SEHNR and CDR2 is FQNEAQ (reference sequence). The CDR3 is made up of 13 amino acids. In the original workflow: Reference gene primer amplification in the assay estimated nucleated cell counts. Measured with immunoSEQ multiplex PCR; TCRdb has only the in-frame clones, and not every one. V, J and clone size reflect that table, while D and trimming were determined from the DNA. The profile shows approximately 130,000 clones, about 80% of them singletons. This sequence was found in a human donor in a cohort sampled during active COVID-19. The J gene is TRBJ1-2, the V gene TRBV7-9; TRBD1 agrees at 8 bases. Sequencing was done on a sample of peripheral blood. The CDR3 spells CASSQDRERGYTF. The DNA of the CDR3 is TGTGCCAGCAGCCAGGACAGGGAGCGCGGCTACACCTTC.